This TCR beta chain was obtained from a study of T cell responses to AZD1222 COVID-19 vaccine. Libraries were prepared by immunoSEQ multiplex PCR; TCRdb keeps only in-frame clonotypes and omits some of them. The data show 120,000 or so clones, 75% to 85% seen once. Findings and limits, study-wide: Unmutated regions of variants are reportedly targeted by nearly half of spike-specific TCRs. Seropositive status at baseline applied to only 5 to 7 AZD1222 recipients.

For this clone: Its antigen is not known.

The CDR3 has 13 amino acids. Trimming left V 5 bases short and J 4 bases short, with 11 bases between. In germline, CDR1 is LNHDA, CDR2 SQIVND (reference sequence). This specimen consisted of peripheral blood, obtained 28 days after the second AZD1222 dose. This receptor was identified in an adult who received the AZD1222 COVID-19 vaccine. The J gene is TRBJ1-1, the V gene TRBV19; weak D call: TRBD1 (5 bases). The CDR3 nucleotides are TGTGCCAGTAGTTACCTGGGGGGCACTGAAGCTTTCTTT. Translating gives CASSYLGGTEAFF.